One sample yielded the 18 T cell receptor beta chains listed below, sequenced in a study of T-cell reconstitution after alpha-beta-depleted transplantation in children. Using unique molecular identifiers, the investigators prepared the TCRbeta library. One entry per CDR3 protein results from TCRdb running MiXCR on the PCR reads. The sample holds 200,000 to 250,000 distinct CDR3 sequences, approximately 11% seen once. The specimen comprised PBMCs, sampled before TCRalphabeta/CD19-depleted stem cell transplant. The receptors here all came from a child under three years old with acute myeloid leukemia, due to receive a stem cell transplant.

This clonotype occurred many times. This chain connects TRBV24-1 to TRBJ2-3, with D perhaps being TRBD1 or TRBD2 (5 bases each). The CDR3 is 11 residues long. The germline V gene encodes CDR1 KGHDR and CDR2 SFDVKD. V was cut by 10 bases and J by 5 bases, with 9 bases left in between. This chain's CDR3 is CATGRGDTQYF. The CDR3 bases are TGTGCCACGGGACGGGGAGATACGCAGTATTTT.

This clonotype was recorded many times. The chain has TRBV7-2 and TRBJ2-7, with no clear D. The CDR3 is 14 amino acids. V lost 3 bases to trimming and J lost 4 bases, with 13 bases between them. The germline CDR1 and CDR2 sequences are SGHTA and FQGNSA. For the CDR3, the DNA is TGTGCCAGCAGCTTCCCACTTACGACTTACGAGCAGTACTTC. Encoded protein: CASSFPLTTYEQYF.

In its sample, this clonotype was seen a few times. The chain is built from TRBV18 and TRBJ2-7; 10 nucleotides match TRBD2. The germline CDR1 and CDR2 sequences are KGHSH and LQKENI. The CDR3 contains 14 residues. The V and J ends lost 2 bases and 5 bases, in that order; junction bases with no gene match: 3. In DNA form, the CDR3 reads TGTGCCAGCTCACCAATAGCGGGAGGCAACGAGCAGTACTTC. Amino acid sequence: CASSPIAGGNEQYF.

This chain uses TRBV12-3 or TRBV12-4 with TRBJ2-4; D is possibly TRBD2 (7 bases). Trimming left V 8 bases short and J 1 base short, with 15 bases between. This CDR3 has 15 residues. The CDR3 DNA is TGTGCCAGCGGGGGGGCACTGGAGGCCAAAAACATTCAGTACTTC. The encoded protein is CASGGALEAKNIQYF.

This clonotype has ten or more counts. The rearrangement uses TRBV24-1 and TRBJ1-5; 7 nucleotides align to TRBD1. V dropped 2 bases and J dropped 5; count of bases not matched to a gene: 2. This CDR3 comprises 14 residues. Germline V gene lookup returns CDR1 KGHDR and CDR2 SFDVKD. The CDR3 nucleotides are TGTGCCACCAGTGATTCGACAGGGCATCAGCCCCAGCATTTT. This encodes CATSDSTGHQPQHF.

At least ten counts were recorded for this clonotype. The chain is built from TRBV3-1 and TRBJ2-7; 10 bases map to TRBD1. The CDR3 is made up of 18 amino acids. Trimming took 1 base from V and 6 from J; bases not matched to a gene: 15. Germline CDR1 reads LGHDT; CDR2 reads YNNKEL (reference sequence). CDR3 nucleotide sequence: TGTGCCAGCAGCCAAGTCATAATTGGGAGGACAGGGGGAAGCGAGCAGTACTTC. The encoded protein is CASSQVIIGRTGGSEQYF.

Ten or more counts support this clonotype. This chain uses TRBV5-6 with TRBJ2-1; 8 positions match TRBD1. Trimming cost V 4 bases and J 5 bases; bases outside gene matches: 5. CDR3 length equals 14 residues. From germline, CDR1 is SGHDT and CDR2 YYEEEE. DNA for the CDR3: TGTGCCAGCAGCCGCGGGACAGGCAACAATGAGCAGTTCTTC. This gives the protein CASSRGTGNNEQFF.

This clonotype was picked up one time. The gene calls are TRBV7-2 and TRBJ2-1; no firm D call. The CDR3 runs 15 residues. Germline V gene sequence: CDR1 SGHTA, CDR2 FQGNSA. V lost 5 bases, J lost 0 bases, and 11 bases lay in between. Here the CDR3 reads CASSQNQNSYNEQFF. The DNA for the CDR3 is TGTGCCAGCAGCCAAAACCAGAACTCCTACAATGAGCAGTTCTTC.

This clonotype was counted ten times or more. The CDR3 reads CASSADINEQFF. The CDR3 DNA reads as TGTGCCAGCAGCGCGGACATCAATGAGCAGTTCTTC. The chain joins TRBV11-1 to TRBJ2-1, with D perhaps TRBD1 (5 bases). Trimming cost V 5 bases and J 6 bases, with 8 bases left between them. The CDR3 sequence is 12 residues long. Germline CDR1 is SGHAT and CDR2 is FQDESV (reference sequence).

This clonotype was seen many times. The chain combines TRBV20-1 with TRBJ1-6; D uncertain. CDR1 is DFQATT, CDR2 SNEGSKA, per germline (reference sequence). CDR3 length: 15 residues. V gave up 3 bases and J gave up 0 bases, with 9 bases separating them. The CDR3 loop reads CSARGLSSYNSPLHF. DNA for the CDR3: TGCAGTGCTAGGGGTTTGAGCTCCTATAATTCACCCCTCCACTTT.

The CDR3 here is CASRGQGGSNQPQHF. The CDR3 DNA reads TGTGCCAGTAGAGGACAGGGAGGTAGCAATCAGCCCCAGCATTTT. The rearrangement joins TRBV19 to TRBJ1-5; 8 bases match TRBD1. The V and J ends lost 6 bases and 0 bases, in that order; junction bases with no gene match: 4. The CDR3 extends over 15 amino acids. Germline CDR1 and CDR2: LNHDA and SQIVND (reference sequence).

This clonotype was seen ten or more times. The J gene is TRBJ2-1, the V gene TRBV12-5; D ambiguous. Germline-derived CDR1 and CDR2 are LGHNT and FRNRAP. With 3 bases removed from V and 8 bases from J, the gap between germline ends came to 5 bases. The CDR3 loop spans 11 amino acids. The CDR3 region has the DNA TGTGCTAGTGGTTTCGCCTATGAGCAGTTCTTC. Translated, it gives CASGFAYEQFF.

In this sample, this clonotype turned up many times. The J gene is TRBJ2-3, the V gene TRBV7-2; a weak D match, TRBD2 (5 bases). Looked up from germline, CDR1 is SGHTA and CDR2 is FQGNSA. This CDR3 region has 14 residues. V lost 5 bases, J lost 3 bases, and 12 bases lay in between. CDR3: CASSGGFWTDTQYF. DNA for the CDR3: TGTGCCAGCAGCGGCGGGTTCTGGACAGATACGCAGTATTTT.

This clonotype has a count of ten or more. J is TRBJ2-7 and V is TRBV7-2; D call uncertain. The CDR3 loop spans 15 amino acids. Looked up from germline, CDR1 is SGHTA and CDR2 is FQGNSA. V gave up 6 bases and J gave up 1 base, with 16 bases separating them. The DNA of the CDR3 is TGTGCCAGCAGTGCACCCGGAGTCGGTTCCTACGAGCAGTACTTC. Protein sequence: CASSAPGVGSYEQYF.

This clonotype showed up just a few times. The chain joins TRBV6-8 to TRBJ2-7, with D hard to call. V was cut by 4 bases and J by 0 bases, with 10 bases left in between. The germline gives CDR1 MNHGY, CDR2 SAAAGT. This CDR3 is built from 14 residues. The CDR3 coding sequence is TGTGCCAGCAGTTCGGTACGGAGCTCCTACGAGCAGTACTTC. It encodes CASSSVRSSYEQYF.

This clonotype was detected ten times or more. The chain uses TRBV11-2 and TRBJ1-1; perhaps TRBD1 as D (5 bases). This CDR3 is 17 amino acids long. From germline, CDR1 is SGHAT and CDR2 FQNNGV. V was pared by 2 bases and J by 0 bases, with 16 bases between. CDR3 in amino acids: CASSLLALTGMNTEAFF. The DNA for the CDR3 is TGTGCCAGCAGCTTACTAGCGCTTACAGGCATGAACACTGAAGCTTTCTTT.

This chain links TRBV5-4 with TRBJ2-1; 8 nucleotides line up with TRBD2. Germline V CDR1 and CDR2: SGHNT, YYREEE (reference sequence). The CDR3 consists of 17 residues. Unmatched junction bases numbered 16, after V lost 3 bases and J lost 8 bases. The CDR3: CASSSGGGLVFNHEQFF. DNA of the CDR3: TGTGCCAGCAGCTCGGGGGGGGGACTAGTATTCAACCATGAGCAGTTCTTC.

In this sample, this clonotype turned up many times. The genes are TRBV9 and TRBJ1-5; D not certain. The germline gives CDR1 SGDLS, CDR2 YYNGEE. V was trimmed by 0 bases and J by 1 base, leaving 2 bases between them. The CDR3 length is 13 residues. CDR3 DNA: TGTGCCAGCAGCGTAGGGAGCAATCAGCCCCAGCATTTT. Translating gives CASSVGSNQPQHF. Variable domain in full (rest from reference TRBV9 and TRBJ1-5): DSGVTQTPKHLITATGQRVTLRCSPRSGDLSVYWYQQSLDQGLQFLIQYYNGEERAKGNILERFSAQQFPDLHSELNLSSLELGDSALYFCASSVGSNQPQHFGDGTRLSIL.